What follows describes a single T cell receptor beta chain. What it recognizes is unknown. Germline V gene data show CDR1 as DFQATT and CDR2 as SNEGSKA (reference sequence). V lost 3 bases, J lost 7 bases, and 9 bases lay in between. The length of the CDR3 is 11 residues. The data were taken from a study of radiotherapy plus CTLA-4 blockade in lung cancer. On the study more broadly: Around 20% of enrolled patients responded objectively, and roughly 30% had disease control. Overall study findings and caveats: It was early blood T cell clone dynamics, with interferon-beta, that reportedly best predicted response. Among blood TCR repertoires after radiotherapy plus ipilimumab, tumor-derived clones expanded.

Lung cancer patients with chemo-refractory metastatic non-small-cell disease were given focal radiation plus CTLA-4 blockade with ipilimumab. Profiled with immunoSEQ multiplex PCR; TCRdb holds only in-frame clones, not every one. This table has about 81,000 clones, 60% to 80% appearing once. The starting material was peripheral blood, obtained from a patient treated with radiotherapy plus ipilimumab. The sequence was collected from a human donor with non-small cell lung cancer that progressed on radiotherapy plus ipilimumab. The chain uses TRBV20-1 and TRBJ1-2; D is ambiguous. The CDR3 protein is CSASLQTGYTF. DNA of the CDR3: TGCAGTGCTAGTCTACAGACTGGCTACACCTTC.